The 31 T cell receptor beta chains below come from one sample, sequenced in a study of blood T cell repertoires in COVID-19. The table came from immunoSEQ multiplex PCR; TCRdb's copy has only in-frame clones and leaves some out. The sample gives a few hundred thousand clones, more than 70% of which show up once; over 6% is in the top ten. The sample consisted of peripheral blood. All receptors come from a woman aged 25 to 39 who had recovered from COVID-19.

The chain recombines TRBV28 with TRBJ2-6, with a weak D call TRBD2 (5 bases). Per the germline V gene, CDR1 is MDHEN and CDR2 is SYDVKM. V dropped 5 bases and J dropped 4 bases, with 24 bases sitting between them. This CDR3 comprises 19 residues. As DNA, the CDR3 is TGTGCCAGCAGTGGAGGAACTCATTACCCCAAATCCGGGGCCAACGTCCTGACTTTC. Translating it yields CASSGGTHYPKSGANVLTF.

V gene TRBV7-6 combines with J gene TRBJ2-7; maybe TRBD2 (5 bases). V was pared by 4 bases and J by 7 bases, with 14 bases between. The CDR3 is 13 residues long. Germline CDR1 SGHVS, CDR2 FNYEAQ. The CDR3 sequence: CASSSGPSGEQYF. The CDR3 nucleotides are TGTGCCAGCAGCTCCGGGCCCTCGGGGGAGCAGTACTTC.

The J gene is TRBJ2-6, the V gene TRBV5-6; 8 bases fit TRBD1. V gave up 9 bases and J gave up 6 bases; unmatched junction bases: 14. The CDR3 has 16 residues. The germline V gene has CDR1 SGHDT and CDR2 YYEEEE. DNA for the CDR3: TGTGCCACCTGGAGGACAGGGTCGGAAGAGGCCAACGTCCTGACTTTC. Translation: CATWRTGSEEANVLTF.

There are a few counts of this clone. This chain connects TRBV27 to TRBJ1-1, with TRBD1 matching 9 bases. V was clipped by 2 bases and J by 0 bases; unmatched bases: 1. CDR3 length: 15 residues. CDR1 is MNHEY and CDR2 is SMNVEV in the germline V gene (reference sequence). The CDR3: CASSLRTGVNTEAFF. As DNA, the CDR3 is TGTGCCAGCAGTTTAAGGACAGGGGTGAACACTGAAGCTTTCTTT.

CDR3 DNA sequence: TGTGCCAGCAGCTTTACCGGGGGGGCCGGGGAGCTGTTTTTT. This gives the protein CASSFTGGAGELFF. This rearrangement joins TRBV7-9 to TRBJ2-2, with 8 positions matching TRBD2. V gave up 3 bases and J gave up 6 bases; unmatched junction bases: 3. Germline loops: CDR1 SEHNR, CDR2 FQNEAQ (reference sequence). The CDR3 runs to 14 residues.

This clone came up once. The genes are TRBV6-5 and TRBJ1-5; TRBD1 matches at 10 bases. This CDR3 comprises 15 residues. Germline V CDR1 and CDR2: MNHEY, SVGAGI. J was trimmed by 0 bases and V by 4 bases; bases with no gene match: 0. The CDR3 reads CASSWTGGSNQPQHF. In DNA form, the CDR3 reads TGTGCCAGCAGTTGGACAGGGGGTAGCAATCAGCCCCAGCATTTT.

The CDR3 sequence: CASSLTSGSDTQYF. For the CDR3, the DNA is TGTGCCAGCAGCTTAACTAGCGGTTCAGATACGCAGTATTTT. This chain joins TRBV11-2 and TRBJ2-3, with 8 nucleotides matching TRBD2. The CDR3 runs 14 residues. Germline V gene data show CDR1 as SGHAT and CDR2 as FQNNGV. J lost 4 bases, V lost 2 bases, and 2 bases had no gene match. Full variable domain (missing parts from reference TRBV11-2 and TRBJ2-3): EAGVAQSPRYKIIEKRQSVAFWCNPISGHATLYWYQQILGQGPKLLIQFQNNGVVDDSQLPKDRFSAERLKGVDSTLKIQPAKLEDSAVYLCASSLTSGSDTQYFGPGTRLTVL.

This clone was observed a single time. The CDR3 region is CASSYPRLNMNTEAFF. DNA of the CDR3: TGTGCCAGCAGTTACCCCCGACTGAATATGAACACTGAAGCTTTCTTT. V gene TRBV6-2 or TRBV6-3 combines with J gene TRBJ1-1; D is undetermined. V was cut by 2 bases and J by 0 bases, with 13 bases left in between. There are 16 residues in the CDR3. In germline, CDR1 is MNHEY, CDR2 SVGEGT.

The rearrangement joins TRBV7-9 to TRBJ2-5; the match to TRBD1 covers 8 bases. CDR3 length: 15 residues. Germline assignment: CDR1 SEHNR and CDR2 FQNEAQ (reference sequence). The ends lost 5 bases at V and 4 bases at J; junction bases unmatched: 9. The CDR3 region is CASSRLIDRGETQYF. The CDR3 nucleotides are TGTGCCAGCAGCCGATTGATCGACAGGGGAGAGACCCAGTACTTC.

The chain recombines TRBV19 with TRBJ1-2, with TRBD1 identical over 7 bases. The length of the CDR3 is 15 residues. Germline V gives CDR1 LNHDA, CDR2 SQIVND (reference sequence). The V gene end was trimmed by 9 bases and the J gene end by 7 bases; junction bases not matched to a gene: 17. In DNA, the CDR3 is TGTGCCAGCGGGACAGAGGGAGCTGTGACAGGTGGCTACACCTTC. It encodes CASGTEGAVTGGYTF. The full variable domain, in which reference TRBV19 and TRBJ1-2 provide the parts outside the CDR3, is DGGITQSPKYLFRKEGQNVTLSCEQNLNHDAMYWYRQDPGQGLRLIYYSQIVNDFQKGDIAEGYSVSREKKESFPLTVTSAQKNPTAFYLCASGTEGAVTGGYTFGSGTRLTVV.

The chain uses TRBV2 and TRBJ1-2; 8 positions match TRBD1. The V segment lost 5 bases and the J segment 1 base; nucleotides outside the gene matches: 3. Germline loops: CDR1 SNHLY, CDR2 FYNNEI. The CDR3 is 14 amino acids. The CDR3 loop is CASSRQGINYGYTF. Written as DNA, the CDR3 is TGTGCCAGCAGTCGACAGGGGATTAACTATGGCTACACCTTC.

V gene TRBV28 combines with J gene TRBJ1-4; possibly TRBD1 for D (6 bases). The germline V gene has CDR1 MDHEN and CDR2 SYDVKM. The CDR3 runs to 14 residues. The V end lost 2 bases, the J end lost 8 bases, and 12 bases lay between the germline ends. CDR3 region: CASSLGGGHEKLFF. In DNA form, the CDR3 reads TGTGCCAGCAGTTTAGGGGGCGGGCACGAAAAACTGTTTTTT.

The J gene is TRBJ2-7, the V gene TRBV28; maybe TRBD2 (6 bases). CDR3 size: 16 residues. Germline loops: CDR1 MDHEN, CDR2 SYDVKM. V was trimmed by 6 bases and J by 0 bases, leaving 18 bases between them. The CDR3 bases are TGTGCCAGCAGGTTCCAGAGGACTACCAGCTCCTACGAGCAGTACTTC. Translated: CASRFQRTTSSYEQYF.

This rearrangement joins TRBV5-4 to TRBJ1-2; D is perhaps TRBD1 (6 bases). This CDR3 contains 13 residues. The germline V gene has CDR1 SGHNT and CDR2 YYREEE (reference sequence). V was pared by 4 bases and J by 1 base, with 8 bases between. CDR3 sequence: CASSPDSNYGYTF. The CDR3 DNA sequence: TGTGCCAGCAGCCCGGACAGTAACTATGGCTACACCTTC. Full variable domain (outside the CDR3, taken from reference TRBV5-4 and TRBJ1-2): ETGVTQSPTHLIKTRGQQVTLRCSSQSGHNTVSWYQQALGQGPQFIFQYYREEENGRGNFPPRFSGLQFPNYSSELNVNALELDDSALYLCASSPDSNYGYTFGSGTRLTVV.

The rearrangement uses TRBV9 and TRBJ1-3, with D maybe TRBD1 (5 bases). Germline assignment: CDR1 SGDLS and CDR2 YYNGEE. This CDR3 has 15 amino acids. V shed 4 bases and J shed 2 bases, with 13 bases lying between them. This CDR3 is CASSPSGNAGNTIYF. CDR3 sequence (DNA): TGTGCCAGCAGCCCCTCAGGGAACGCTGGAAACACCATATATTTT.

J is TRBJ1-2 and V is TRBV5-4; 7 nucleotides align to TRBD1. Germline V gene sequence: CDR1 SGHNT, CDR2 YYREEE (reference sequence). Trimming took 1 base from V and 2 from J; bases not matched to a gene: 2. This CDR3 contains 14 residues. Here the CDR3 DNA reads TGTGCCAGCAGCTTGAAGGACAGGAACTATGGCTACACCTTC. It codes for CASSLKDRNYGYTF.

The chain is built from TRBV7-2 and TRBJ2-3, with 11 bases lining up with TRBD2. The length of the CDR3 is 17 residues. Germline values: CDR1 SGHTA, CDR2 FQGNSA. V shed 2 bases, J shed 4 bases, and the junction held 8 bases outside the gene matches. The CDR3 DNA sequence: TGTGCCAGCAGCTTACTACGGCTAGCGGGGGGCCCAGATACGCAGTATTTT. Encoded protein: CASSLLRLAGGPDTQYF.

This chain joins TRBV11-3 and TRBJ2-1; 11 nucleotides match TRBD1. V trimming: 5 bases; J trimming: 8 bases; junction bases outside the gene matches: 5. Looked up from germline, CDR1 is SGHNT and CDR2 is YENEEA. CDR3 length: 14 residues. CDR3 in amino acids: CASSKDRGRDEQFF. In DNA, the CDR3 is TGTGCCAGCAGCAAGGACAGGGGGCGGGATGAGCAGTTCTTC.

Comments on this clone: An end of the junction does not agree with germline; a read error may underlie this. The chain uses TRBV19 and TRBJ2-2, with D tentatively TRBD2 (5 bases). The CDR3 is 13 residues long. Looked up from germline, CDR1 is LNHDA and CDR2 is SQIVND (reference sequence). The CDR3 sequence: CVSSIFGDGELFF. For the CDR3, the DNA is TGTGTCAGTAGTATATTCGGGGACGGGGAGCTGTTTTTT.

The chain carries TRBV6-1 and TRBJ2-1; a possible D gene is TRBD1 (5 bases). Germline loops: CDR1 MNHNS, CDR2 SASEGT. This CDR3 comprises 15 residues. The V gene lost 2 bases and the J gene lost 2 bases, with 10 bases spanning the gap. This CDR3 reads CASSELGRTYNEQFF. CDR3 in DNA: TGTGCCAGCAGTGAACTGGGGCGAACCTACAATGAGCAGTTCTTC.

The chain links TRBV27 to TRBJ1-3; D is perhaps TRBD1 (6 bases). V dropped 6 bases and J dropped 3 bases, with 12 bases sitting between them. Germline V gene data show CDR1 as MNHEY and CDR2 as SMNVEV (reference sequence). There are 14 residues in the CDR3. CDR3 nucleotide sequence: TGTGCCAGCAGGCCGACAGGACTTGGAAACACCATATATTTT. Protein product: CASRPTGLGNTIYF.

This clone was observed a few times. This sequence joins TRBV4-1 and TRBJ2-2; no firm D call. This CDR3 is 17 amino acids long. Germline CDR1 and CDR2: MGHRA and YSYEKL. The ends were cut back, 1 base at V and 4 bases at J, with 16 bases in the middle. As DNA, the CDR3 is TGCGCCAGCAGCCAAGTAGACATGGGTTTTGTCACCGGGGAGCTGTTTTTT. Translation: CASSQVDMGFVTGELFF.

In DNA, the CDR3 is TGCGCCAGCAGCTTGGACTCTGTTACTGAAGCTTTCTTT. Translated: CASSLDSVTEAFF. V usage is TRBV5-1 and J usage is TRBJ1-1; D is ambiguous. The germline V gene has CDR1 SGHRS and CDR2 YFSETQ. The CDR3 runs 13 residues. The V and J ends lost 0 bases and 5 bases respectively, with 8 bases between them.

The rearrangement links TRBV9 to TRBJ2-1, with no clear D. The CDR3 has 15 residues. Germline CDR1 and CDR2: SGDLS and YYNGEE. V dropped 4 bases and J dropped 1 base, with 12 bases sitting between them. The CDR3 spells CASSPQALSYNEQFF. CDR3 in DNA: TGTGCCAGCAGCCCTCAGGCTTTATCCTACAATGAGCAGTTCTTC.

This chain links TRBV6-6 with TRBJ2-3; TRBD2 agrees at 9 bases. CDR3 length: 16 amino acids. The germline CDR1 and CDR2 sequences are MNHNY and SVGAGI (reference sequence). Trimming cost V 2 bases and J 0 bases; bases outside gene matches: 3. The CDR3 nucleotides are TGTGCCAGCAGTTACGGGGCGGGGGGGAGCACAGATACGCAGTATTTT. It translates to CASSYGAGGSTDTQYF.

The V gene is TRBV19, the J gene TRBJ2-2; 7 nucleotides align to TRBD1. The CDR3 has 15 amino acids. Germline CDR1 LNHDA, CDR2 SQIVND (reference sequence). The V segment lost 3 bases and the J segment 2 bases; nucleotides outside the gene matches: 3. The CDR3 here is CASSITGANTGELFF. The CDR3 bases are TGTGCCAGTAGTATCACAGGGGCCAACACCGGGGAGCTGTTTTTT.

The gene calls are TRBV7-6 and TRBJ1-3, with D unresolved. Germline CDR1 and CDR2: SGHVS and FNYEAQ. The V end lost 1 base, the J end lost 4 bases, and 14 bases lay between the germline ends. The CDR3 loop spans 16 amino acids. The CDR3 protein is CASSLGGGILGNTIYF. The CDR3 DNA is TGTGCCAGCAGCTTAGGGGGAGGGATCCTCGGAAACACCATATATTTT.

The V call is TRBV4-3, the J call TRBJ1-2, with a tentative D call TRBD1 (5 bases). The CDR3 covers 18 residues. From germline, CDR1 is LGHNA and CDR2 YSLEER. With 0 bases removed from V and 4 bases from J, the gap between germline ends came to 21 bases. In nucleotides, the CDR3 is TGCGCCAGCAGCCAAGATCGGGGAGGGGCGGGTATTTTCTATGGCTACACCTTC. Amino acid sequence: CASSQDRGGAGIFYGYTF.

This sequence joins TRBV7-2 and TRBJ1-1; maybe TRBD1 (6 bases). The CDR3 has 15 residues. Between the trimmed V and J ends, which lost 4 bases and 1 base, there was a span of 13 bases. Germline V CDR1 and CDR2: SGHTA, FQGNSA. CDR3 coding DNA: TGTGCCAGCAGCTCCCGTGCGACAGGGAACACTGAAGCTTTCTTT. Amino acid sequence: CASSSRATGNTEAFF.

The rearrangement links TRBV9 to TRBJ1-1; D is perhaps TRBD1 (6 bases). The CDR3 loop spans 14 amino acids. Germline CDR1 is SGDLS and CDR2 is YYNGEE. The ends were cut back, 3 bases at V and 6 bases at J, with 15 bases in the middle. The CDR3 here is CASSAGQLAPEAFF. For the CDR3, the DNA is TGTGCCAGCAGCGCCGGACAGCTCGCGCCTGAAGCTTTCTTT.

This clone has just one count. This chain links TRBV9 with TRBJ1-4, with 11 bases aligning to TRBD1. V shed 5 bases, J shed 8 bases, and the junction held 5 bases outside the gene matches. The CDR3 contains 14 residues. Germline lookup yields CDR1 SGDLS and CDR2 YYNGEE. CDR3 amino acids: CASSKGQGGEKLFF. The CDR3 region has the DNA TGTGCCAGCAGTAAGGGACAGGGGGGCGAAAAACTGTTTTTT.